This T cell receptor beta chain was captured by sequencing in a study of blood T cell repertoires in COVID-19. Measured with immunoSEQ multiplex PCR; TCRdb has only the in-frame clones, and not every one. The sample carries some 200,000 clones, 87% recorded once. Germline-derived CDR1 and CDR2 are PRHDT and FYEKMQ (reference sequence). V lost 1 base to trimming and J lost 5 bases; unmatched junction nucleotides: 4. CDR3 length: 14 residues. The material sequenced was peripheral blood. The source of this sequence is a woman between 18 and 29 years old who had recovered from COVID-19. The chain combines TRBV13 with TRBJ2-7; 8 bases fit TRBD1. CDR3 in DNA: TGTGCCAGCAGCTTAGAATCGGACAGGGACGAGCAGTACTTC. Translating gives CASSLESDRDEQYF.